This T cell receptor (beta chain) was obtained from a study of cytomegalovirus exposure and HLA in healthy donors. Vbeta (60) and Jbeta (13) primers were used in the PCR. Only in-frame clones appear in the TCRdb table, and some are missing; sequencing was by immunoSEQ multiplex PCR. The sample includes around 220,000 clones, roughly 70% seen only once; the top ten take roughly 1.9%. On this clone: The antigen is not known.

Study conclusions and caveats: Earlier analysis yielded a pattern in which most TCR beta V segments were productive about 87% or about 30% of the time.

The sequenced sample consisted of PBMCs. The sequence came from a woman aged 25 to 45 in good health and CMV-seronegative.

CDR3 in DNA: TGTGCCTGGAGTGCAGGGTTAGGGCAGCCCCAGCATTTT. Translation: CAWSAGLGQPQHF. V is TRBV30 and J is TRBJ1-5; D might be TRBD1 (5 bases). The germline CDR1 and CDR2 sequences are GTSNPN and SVGIG (reference sequence). V lost 1 base to trimming and J lost 7 bases, with 11 bases between them. The CDR3 covers 13 residues.